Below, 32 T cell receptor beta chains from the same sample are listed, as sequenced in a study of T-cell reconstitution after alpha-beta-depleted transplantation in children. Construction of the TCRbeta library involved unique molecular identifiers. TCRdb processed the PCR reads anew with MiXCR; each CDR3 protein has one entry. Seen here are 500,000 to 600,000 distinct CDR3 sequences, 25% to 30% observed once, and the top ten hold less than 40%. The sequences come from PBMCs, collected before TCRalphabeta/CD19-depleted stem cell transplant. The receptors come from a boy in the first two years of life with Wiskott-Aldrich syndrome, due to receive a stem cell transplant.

The CDR3 DNA follows: TGCAGCGTGCGGACAGGGGGCGGGAGCACCGGGGAGCTGTTTTTT. Translating gives CSVRTGGGSTGELFF. The chain recombines TRBV29-1 with TRBJ2-2, with 11 nucleotides matching TRBD1. CDR3 length: 15 residues. The germline CDR1 and CDR2 sequences are SQVTM and ANQGSEA. With V trimmed by 6 bases and J by 4 bases, 7 bases remained unmatched.

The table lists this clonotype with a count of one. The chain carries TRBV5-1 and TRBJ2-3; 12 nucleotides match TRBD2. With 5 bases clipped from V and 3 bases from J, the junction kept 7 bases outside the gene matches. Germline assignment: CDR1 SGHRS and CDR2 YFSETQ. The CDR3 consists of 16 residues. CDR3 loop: CASRSILAGGTDTQYF. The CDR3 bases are TGCGCCAGCAGGTCTATACTAGCGGGAGGTACAGATACGCAGTATTTT. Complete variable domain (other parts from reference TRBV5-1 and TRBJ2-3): KAGVTQTPRYLIKTRGQQVTLSCSPISGHRSVSWYQQTPGQGLQFLFEYFSETQRNKGNFPGRFSGRQFSNSRSEMNVSTLELGDSALYLCASRSILAGGTDTQYFGPGTRLTVL.

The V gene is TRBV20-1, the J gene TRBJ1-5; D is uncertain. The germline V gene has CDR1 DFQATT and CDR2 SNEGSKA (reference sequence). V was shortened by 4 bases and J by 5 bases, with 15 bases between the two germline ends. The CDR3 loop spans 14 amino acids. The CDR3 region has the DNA TGCAGTGCTATCCGCAGGACCTCCGATCAGCCCCAGCATTTT. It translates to CSAIRRTSDQPQHF.

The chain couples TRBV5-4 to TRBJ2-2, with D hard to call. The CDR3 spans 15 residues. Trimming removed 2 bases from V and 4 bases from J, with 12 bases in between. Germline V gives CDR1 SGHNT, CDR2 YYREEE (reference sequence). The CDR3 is CASSFDPVATGELFF. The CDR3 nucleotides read TGTGCCAGCAGCTTCGATCCAGTTGCCACCGGGGAGCTGTTTTTT. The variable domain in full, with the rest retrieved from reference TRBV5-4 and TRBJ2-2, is ETGVTQSPTHLIKTRGQQVTLRCSSQSGHNTVSWYQQALGQGPQFIFQYYREEENGRGNFPPRFSGLQFPNYSSELNVNALELDDSALYLCASSFDPVATGELFFGEGSRLTVL.

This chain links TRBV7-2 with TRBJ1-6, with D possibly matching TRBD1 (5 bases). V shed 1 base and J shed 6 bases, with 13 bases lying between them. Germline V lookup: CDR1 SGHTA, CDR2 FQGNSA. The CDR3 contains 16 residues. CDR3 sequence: CASSLGSRGANSPLHF. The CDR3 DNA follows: TGTGCCAGCAGCTTAGGCTCGCGGGGCGCTAATTCACCCCTCCACTTT.

CDR3: CASSMPGSRSTDTQYF. The CDR3 nucleotides are TGTGCCAGTAGTATGCCGGGGTCCCGTAGCACAGATACGCAGTATTTT. The chain is built from TRBV19 and TRBJ2-3; a weak D match, TRBD2 (5 bases). V gave up 3 bases and J gave up 0 bases, with 13 bases separating them. This CDR3 contains 16 residues. Germline V gene sequence: CDR1 LNHDA, CDR2 SQIVND (reference sequence).

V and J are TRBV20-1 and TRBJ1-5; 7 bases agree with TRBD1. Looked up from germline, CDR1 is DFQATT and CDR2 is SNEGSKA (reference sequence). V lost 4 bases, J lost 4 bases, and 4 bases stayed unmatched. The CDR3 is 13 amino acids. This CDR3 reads CSATTGSNQPQHF. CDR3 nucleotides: TGCAGTGCTACGACAGGGAGTAATCAGCCCCAGCATTTT.

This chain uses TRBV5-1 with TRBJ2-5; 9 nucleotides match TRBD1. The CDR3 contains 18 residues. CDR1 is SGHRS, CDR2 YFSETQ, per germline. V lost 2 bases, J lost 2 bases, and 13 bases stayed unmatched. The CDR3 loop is CASSFPLTGGGLQETQYF. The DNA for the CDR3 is TGCGCCAGCAGCTTTCCCCTGACAGGGGGAGGCCTACAAGAGACCCAGTACTTC. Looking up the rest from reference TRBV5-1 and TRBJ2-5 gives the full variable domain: KAGVTQTPRYLIKTRGQQVTLSCSPISGHRSVSWYQQTPGQGLQFLFEYFSETQRNKGNFPGRFSGRQFSNSRSEMNVSTLELGDSALYLCASSFPLTGGGLQETQYFGPGTRLLVL.

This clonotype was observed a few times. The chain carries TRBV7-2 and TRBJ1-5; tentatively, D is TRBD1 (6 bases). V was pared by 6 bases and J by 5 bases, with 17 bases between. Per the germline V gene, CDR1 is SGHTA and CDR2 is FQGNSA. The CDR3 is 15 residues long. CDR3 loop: CASSIEWGADQPQHF. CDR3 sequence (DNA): TGTGCCAGCAGTATCGAATGGGGGGCAGATCAGCCCCAGCATTTT.

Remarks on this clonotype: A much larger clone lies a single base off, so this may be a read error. In DNA, the CDR3 is TGCGCCAGCAGCTCGGACCCGAACACTGAAGCTTTCTTT. It specifies CASSSDPNTEAFF. The chain combines TRBV5-1 with TRBJ1-1; the D is unclear. The CDR3 spans 13 residues. Germline loops: CDR1 SGHRS, CDR2 YFSETQ. With 3 bases removed from V and 1 base from J, the gap between germline ends came to 7 bases.

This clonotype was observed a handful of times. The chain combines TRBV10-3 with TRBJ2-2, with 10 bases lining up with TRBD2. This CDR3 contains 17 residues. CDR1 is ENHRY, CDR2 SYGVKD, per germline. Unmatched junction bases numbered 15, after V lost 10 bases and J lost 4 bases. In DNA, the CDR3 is TGTGCCACCTGCGGGCTAGCGGGAGTCCTATCCACCGGGGAGCTGTTTTTT. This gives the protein CATCGLAGVLSTGELFF.

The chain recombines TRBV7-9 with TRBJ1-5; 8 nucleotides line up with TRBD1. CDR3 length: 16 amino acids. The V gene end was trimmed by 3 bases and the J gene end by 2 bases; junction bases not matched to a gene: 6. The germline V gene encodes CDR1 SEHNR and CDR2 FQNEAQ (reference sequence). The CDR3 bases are TGTGCCAGCAGCTTGTGGACAGGGATCGGCAATCAGCCCCAGCATTTT. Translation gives CASSLWTGIGNQPQHF.

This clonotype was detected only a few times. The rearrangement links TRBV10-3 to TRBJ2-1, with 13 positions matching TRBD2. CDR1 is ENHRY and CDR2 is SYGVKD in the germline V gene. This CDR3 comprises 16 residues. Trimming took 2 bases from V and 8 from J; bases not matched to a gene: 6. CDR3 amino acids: CAISERTSGRGHEQFF. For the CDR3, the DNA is TGTGCCATCAGTGAGCGGACTAGCGGGAGAGGGCATGAGCAGTTCTTC.

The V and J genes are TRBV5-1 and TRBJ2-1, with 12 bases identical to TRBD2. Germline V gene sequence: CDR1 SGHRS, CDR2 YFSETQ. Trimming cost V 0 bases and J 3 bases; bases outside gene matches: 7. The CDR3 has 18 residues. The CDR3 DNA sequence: TGCGCCAGCAGCTTGGGATCACTAGCGGGAGGAGGCTACAATGAGCAGTTCTTC. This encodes CASSLGSLAGGGYNEQFF.

This CDR3 reads CASSQDPLTGRSYNEQFF. For the CDR3, the DNA is TGCGCCAGCAGCCAAGATCCGCTTACGGGTCGCTCCTACAATGAGCAGTTCTTC. This chain links TRBV4-1 with TRBJ2-1; D not certain. There are 18 residues in the CDR3. Germline V CDR1 and CDR2: MGHRA, YSYEKL. Trimming removed 0 bases at V and 0 bases at J, with 15 bases between.

This CDR3 is CASSFLINRDLSYEQYF. The CDR3 bases are TGTGCCAGCAGTTTCTTGATAAACCGGGACCTATCCTACGAGCAGTACTTC. The gene calls are TRBV28 and TRBJ2-7; D might be TRBD1 or TRBD2, each matching 5 bases. The ends were cut back, 3 bases at V and 1 base at J, with 19 bases in the middle. CDR3 length: 17 amino acids. The germline gives CDR1 MDHEN, CDR2 SYDVKM.

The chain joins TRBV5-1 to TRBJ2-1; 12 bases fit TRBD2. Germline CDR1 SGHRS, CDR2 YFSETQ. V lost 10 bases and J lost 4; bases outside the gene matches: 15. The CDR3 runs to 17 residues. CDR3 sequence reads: CAGKDPRLAGDYNEQFF. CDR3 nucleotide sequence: TGCGCCGGCAAAGATCCAAGACTAGCGGGAGATTACAATGAGCAGTTCTTC. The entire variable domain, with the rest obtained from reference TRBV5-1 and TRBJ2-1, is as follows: KAGVTQTPRYLIKTRGQQVTLSCSPISGHRSVSWYQQTPGQGLQFLFEYFSETQRNKGNFPGRFSGRQFSNSRSEMNVSTLELGDSALYLCAGKDPRLAGDYNEQFFGPGTRLTVL.

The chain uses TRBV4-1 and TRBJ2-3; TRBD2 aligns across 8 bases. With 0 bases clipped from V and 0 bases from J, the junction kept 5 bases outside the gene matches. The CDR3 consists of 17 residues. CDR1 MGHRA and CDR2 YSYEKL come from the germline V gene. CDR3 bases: TGCGCCAGCAGCCAAGATCGACTAGCGCCCAGCACAGATACGCAGTATTTT. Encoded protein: CASSQDRLAPSTDTQYF.

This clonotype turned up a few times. The CDR3: CASSFDRGQPQHF. The CDR3 bases are TGTGCCAGCAGCTTTGACAGGGGACAGCCCCAGCATTTT. This chain joins TRBV11-2 and TRBJ1-5; 8 nucleotides align to TRBD1. The CDR3 has 13 amino acids. The junction had 2 bases not matched to a gene; V was cut back by 3 bases and J by 7 bases. Germline V CDR1 and CDR2: SGHAT, FQNNGV.

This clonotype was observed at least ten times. CDR3 nucleotides: TGCGCCAGCAGCTTGGTTAGCGGCACAGATACGCAGTATTTT. This codes for CASSLVSGTDTQYF. The chain combines TRBV5-1 with TRBJ2-3, with TRBD2 as a possible D gene (5 bases). V gave up 0 bases and J gave up 1 base, with 6 bases separating them. Germline loops: CDR1 SGHRS, CDR2 YFSETQ. CDR3 length equals 14 residues. Based on the CDR3 plus reference TRBV5-1 and TRBJ2-3, the full variable domain is KAGVTQTPRYLIKTRGQQVTLSCSPISGHRSVSWYQQTPGQGLQFLFEYFSETQRNKGNFPGRFSGRQFSNSRSEMNVSTLELGDSALYLCASSLVSGTDTQYFGPGTRLTVL.

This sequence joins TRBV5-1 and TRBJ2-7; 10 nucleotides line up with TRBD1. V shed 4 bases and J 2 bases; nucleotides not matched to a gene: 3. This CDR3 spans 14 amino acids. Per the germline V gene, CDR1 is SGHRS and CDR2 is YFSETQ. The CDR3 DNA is TGCGCCAGCAGCGGACAGGGGGGAGCCTACGAGCAGTACTTC. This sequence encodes CASSGQGGAYEQYF.

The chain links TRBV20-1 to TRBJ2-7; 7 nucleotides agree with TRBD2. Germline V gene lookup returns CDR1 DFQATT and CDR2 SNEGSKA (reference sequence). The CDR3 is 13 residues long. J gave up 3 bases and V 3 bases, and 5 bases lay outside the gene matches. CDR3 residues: CSASLAAHYEQYF. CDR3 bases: TGCAGTGCTAGCCTAGCGGCCCACTACGAGCAGTACTTC.

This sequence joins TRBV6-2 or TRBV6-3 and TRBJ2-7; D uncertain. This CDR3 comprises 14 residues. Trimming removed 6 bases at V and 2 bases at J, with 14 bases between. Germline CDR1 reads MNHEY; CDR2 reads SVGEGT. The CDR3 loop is CASSPGRPPYEQYF. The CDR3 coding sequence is TGTGCCAGCAGCCCCGGACGGCCTCCCTACGAGCAGTACTTC.

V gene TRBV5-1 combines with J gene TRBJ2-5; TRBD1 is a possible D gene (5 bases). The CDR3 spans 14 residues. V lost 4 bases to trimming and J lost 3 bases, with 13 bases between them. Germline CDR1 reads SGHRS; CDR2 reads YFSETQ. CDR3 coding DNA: TGCGCCAGCAGCGGAAGGACATCTGAAGAGACCCAGTACTTC. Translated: CASSGRTSEETQYF.

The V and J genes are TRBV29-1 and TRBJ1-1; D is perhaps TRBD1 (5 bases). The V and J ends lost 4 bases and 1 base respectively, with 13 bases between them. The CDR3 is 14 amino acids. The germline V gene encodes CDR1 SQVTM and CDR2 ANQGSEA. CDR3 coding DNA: TGCAGCGTTGTACGTCAGGGCTGGAACACTGAAGCTTTCTTT. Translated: CSVVRQGWNTEAFF.

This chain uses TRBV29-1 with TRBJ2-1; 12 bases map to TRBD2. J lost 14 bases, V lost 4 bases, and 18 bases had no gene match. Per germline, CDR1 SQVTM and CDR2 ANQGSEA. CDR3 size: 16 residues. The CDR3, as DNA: TGCAGCGTTGGAAAGGATCCTAGCGGGAGGGCTGGCCGGGAGTTCTTC. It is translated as CSVGKDPSGRAGREFF.

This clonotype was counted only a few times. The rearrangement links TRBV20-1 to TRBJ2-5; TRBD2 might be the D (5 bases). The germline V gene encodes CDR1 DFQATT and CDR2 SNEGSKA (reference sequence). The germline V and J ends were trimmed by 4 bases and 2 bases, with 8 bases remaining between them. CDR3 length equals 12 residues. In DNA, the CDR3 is TGCAGTGCTACCCGGGGACAAGAGACCCAGTACTTC. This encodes CSATRGQETQYF.

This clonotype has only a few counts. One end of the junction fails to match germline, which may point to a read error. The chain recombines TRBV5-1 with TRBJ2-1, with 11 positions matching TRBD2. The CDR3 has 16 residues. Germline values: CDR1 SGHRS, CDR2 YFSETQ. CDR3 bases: TGTGCCAGCAGCTTAACTAGCGGGAGAACCTACAATGAGCAGTTCTTC. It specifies CASSLTSGRTYNEQFF.

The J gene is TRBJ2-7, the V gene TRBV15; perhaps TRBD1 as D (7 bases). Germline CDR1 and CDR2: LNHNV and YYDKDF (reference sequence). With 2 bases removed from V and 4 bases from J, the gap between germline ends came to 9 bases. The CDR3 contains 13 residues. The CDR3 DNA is TGTGCCACCAGCAGACAGGGGGGATACGAGCAGTACTTC. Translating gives CATSRQGGYEQYF.

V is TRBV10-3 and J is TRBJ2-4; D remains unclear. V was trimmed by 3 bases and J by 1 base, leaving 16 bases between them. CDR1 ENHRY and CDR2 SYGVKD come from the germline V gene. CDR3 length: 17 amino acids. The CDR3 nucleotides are TGTGCCATCAGTGACCCTGGACCCGAGCTGGCCAAAAACATTCAGTACTTC. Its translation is CAISDPGPELAKNIQYF.

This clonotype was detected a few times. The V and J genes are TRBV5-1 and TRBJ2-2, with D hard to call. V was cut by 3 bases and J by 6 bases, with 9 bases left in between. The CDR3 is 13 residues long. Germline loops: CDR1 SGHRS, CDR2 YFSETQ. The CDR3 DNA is TGCGCCAGCAGCTCATACAACCCCGGGGAGCTGTTTTTT. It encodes CASSSYNPGELFF.

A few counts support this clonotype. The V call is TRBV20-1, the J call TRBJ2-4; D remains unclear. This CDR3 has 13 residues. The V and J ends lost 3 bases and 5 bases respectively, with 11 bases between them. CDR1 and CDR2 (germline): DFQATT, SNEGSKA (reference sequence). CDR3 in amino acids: CSARWHLENIQYF. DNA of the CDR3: TGCAGTGCTAGGTGGCATTTAGAAAACATTCAGTACTTC.